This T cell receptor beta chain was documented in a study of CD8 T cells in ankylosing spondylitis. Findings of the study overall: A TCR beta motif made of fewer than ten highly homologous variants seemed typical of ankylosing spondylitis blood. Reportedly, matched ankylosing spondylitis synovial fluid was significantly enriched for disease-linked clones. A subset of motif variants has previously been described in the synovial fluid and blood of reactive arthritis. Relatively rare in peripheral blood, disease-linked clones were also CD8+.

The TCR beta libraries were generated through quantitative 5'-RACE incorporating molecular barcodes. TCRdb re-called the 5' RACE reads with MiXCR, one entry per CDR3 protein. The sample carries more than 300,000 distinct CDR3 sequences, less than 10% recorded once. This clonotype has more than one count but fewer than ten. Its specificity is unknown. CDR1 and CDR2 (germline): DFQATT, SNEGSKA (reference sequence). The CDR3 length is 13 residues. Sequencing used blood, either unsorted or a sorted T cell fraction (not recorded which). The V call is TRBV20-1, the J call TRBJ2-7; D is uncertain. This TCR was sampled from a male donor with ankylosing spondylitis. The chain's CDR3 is CSPTDLVAYEQYF. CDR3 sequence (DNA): TGCAGCCCAACAGATCTAGTCGCCTACGAGCAGTACTTC.